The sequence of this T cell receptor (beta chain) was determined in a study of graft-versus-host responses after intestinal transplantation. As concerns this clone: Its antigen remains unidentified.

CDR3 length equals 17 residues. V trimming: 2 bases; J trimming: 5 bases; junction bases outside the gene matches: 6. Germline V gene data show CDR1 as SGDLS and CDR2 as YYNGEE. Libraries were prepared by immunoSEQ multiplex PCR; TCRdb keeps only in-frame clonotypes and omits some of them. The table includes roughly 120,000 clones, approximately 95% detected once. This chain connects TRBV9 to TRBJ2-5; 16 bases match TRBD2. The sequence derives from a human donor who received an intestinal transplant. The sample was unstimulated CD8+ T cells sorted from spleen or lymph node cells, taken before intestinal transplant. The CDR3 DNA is TGTGCCAGCAGCGTCGGGACTAGCGGGAGGGGAAGGGAGACCCAGTACTTC. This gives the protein CASSVGTSGRGRETQYF.